The T cell receptor beta chain under discussion was sequenced for a study of T cells after yellow fever vaccination. TCRdb processed the 5' RACE reads anew with MiXCR; each CDR3 protein has one entry. The data contain just under 600,000 distinct CDR3 sequences, approximately 12% of them seen just once; the ten biggest clones take up over 12%. Details on this clonotype: The target antigen is unknown.

Study-level results: Within FACS-sorted repertoires, abundant clonotypes contaminating from the bulk population could be present.

CDR3 length: 16 residues. V gave up 0 bases and J gave up 6 bases, with 21 bases separating them. Germline CDR1 reads GTSNPN; CDR2 reads SVGIG (reference sequence). V gene TRBV30 combines with J gene TRBJ2-7; tentatively, D is TRBD2 (5 bases). The sequences come from PBMCs, collected on the day of the yellow fever booster vaccination. The TCR sequence derives from a man aged 25 to 40 who received the YFV17D yellow fever vaccine. CDR3 DNA sequence: TGTGCCTGGAGTGTACATATCGCTAGCAGGTCCCTCGAGCAGTACTTC. Translation gives CAWSVHIASRSLEQYF. Supplemented by reference TRBV30 and TRBJ2-7, the full variable domain reads SQTIHQWPATLVQPVGSPLSLECTVEGTSNPNLYWYRQAAGRGLQLLFYSVGIGQISSEVPQNLSASRPQDRQFILSSKKLLLSDSGFYLCAWSVHIASRSLEQYFGPGTRLTVT.